Sequencing of this TCR beta chain was carried out in a study of blood T cell repertoires in COVID-19. Across the whole study: Spain, Italy and the United States supplied samples that represented acute and convalescent COVID-19. In each case, the material was cDNA or gDNA derived from T cells, B-cell-depleted T cells, or PBMCs.

The CDR3 consists of 14 residues. The germline V gene encodes CDR1 SEHNR and CDR2 FQNEAQ (reference sequence). V was trimmed by 5 bases and J by 6 bases, leaving 16 bases between them. Original processing notes: It was from reference gene primer amplification that nucleated cell counts were estimated. The repertoire was sequenced with immunoSEQ multiplex PCR; TCRdb's copy has only in-frame clones and lacks some. V and J calls plus clone size are reproduced from that table; the DNA served to infer D and trimming. The sample lists 150,000 to 200,000 clones; under 85% were seen once. Sequencing was carried out using peripheral blood. This clonotype was obtained from a man aged 65 to 85 with acute or convalescent COVID-19. V usage is TRBV7-9 and J usage is TRBJ1-1; D not resolved. CDR3 nucleotide sequence: TGTGCCAGCAGCGCCGAGGGAGGGAAAGCTGAAGCTTTCTTT. As protein: CASSAEGGKAEAFF.